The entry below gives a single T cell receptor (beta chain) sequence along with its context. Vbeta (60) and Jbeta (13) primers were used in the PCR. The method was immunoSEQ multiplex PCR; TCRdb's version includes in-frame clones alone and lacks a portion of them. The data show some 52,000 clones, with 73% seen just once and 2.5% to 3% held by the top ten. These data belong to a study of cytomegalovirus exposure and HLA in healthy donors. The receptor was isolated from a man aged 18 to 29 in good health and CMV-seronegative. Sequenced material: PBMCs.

The CDR3 coding sequence is TGTGCCAGCAGCTTTTACCGACAGGGGGGCTATGGCTACACCTTC. Translating gives CASSFYRQGGYGYTF. V is TRBV5-4 and J is TRBJ1-2; 9 bases agree with TRBD1. CDR3 length equals 15 residues. The germline V gene has CDR1 SGHNT and CDR2 YYREEE (reference sequence). With 2 bases clipped from V and 4 bases from J, the junction kept 6 bases outside the gene matches.